This TCR beta chain comes out of a study of cytomegalovirus exposure and HLA in healthy donors. The primer mix had 60 Vbeta and 13 Jbeta primers. Assay used: immunoSEQ multiplex PCR; TCRdb lists only in-frame clones, some missing. The clone table shows about 130,000 clones, with the ten largest holding roughly 1.7%. The germline V gene encodes CDR1 GTSNPN and CDR2 SVGIG (reference sequence). There are 13 residues in the CDR3. The V gene lost 5 bases and the J gene lost 1 base, with 9 bases spanning the gap. The sequenced material came from PBMCs. The rearrangement joins TRBV30 to TRBJ1-3; D gene ambiguous. The receptor was isolated from a woman in her forties in good health and CMV-seropositive. The CDR3, as DNA: TGTGCCTGGGCCCTCGGGTCTGGAAACACCATATATTTT. It yields the protein CAWALGSGNTIYF. The complete variable domain, with remaining parts taken from reference TRBV30 and TRBJ1-3, reads SQTIHQWPATLVQPVGSPLSLECTVEGTSNPNLYWYRQAAGRGLQLLFYSVGIGQISSEVPQNLSASRPQDRQFILSSKKLLLSDSGFYLCAWALGSGNTIYFGEGSWLTVV.